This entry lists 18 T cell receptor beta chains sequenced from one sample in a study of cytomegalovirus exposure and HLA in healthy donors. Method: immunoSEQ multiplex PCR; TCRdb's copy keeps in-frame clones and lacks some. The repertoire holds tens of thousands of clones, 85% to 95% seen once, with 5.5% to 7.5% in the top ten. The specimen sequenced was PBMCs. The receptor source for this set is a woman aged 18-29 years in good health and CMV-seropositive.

The CDR3 protein is CASSVGGGRSYEQYF. CDR3 coding DNA: TGTGCCAGCAGCGTAGGGGGAGGCCGATCCTACGAGCAGTACTTC. The chain couples TRBV9 to TRBJ2-7; tentatively, D is TRBD2 (6 bases). CDR3 size: 15 residues. Germline loops: CDR1 SGDLS, CDR2 YYNGEE. V lost 0 bases, J lost 1 base, and 11 bases lay in between.

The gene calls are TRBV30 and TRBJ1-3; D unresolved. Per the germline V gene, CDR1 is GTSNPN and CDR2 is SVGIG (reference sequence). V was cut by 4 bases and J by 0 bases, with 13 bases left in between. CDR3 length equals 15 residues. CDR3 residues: CAWNGVSYSGNTIYF. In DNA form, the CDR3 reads TGTGCCTGGAACGGGGTCAGTTACTCTGGAAACACCATATATTTT.

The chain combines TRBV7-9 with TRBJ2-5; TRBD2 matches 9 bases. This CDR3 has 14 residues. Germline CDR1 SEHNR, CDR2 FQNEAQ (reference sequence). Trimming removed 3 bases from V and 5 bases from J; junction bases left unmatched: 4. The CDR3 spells CASSLLAGPETQYF. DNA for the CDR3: TGTGCCAGCAGCTTGCTAGCGGGACCGGAGACCCAGTACTTC.

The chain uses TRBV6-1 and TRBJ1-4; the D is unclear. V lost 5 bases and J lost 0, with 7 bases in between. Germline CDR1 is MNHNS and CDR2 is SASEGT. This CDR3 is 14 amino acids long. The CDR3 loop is CASSQIATNEKLFF. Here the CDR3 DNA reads TGTGCCAGCAGTCAGATTGCAACTAATGAAAAACTGTTTTTT.

The CDR3 nucleotides are TGTGCCAGCAGCTTGGAGCTAGTAGGCACAGATACGCAGTATTTT. This codes for CASSLELVGTDTQYF. The V gene is TRBV5-4, the J gene TRBJ2-3; D gene unclear. There are 15 residues in the CDR3. V lost 0 bases and J lost 1, with 9 bases in between. Germline-derived CDR1 and CDR2 are SGHNT and YYREEE (reference sequence).

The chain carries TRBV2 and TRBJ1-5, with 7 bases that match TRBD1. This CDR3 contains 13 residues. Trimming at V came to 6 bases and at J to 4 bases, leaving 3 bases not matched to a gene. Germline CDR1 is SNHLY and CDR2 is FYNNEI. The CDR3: CASRGQTNQPQHF. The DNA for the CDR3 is TGTGCCAGCAGGGGACAGACTAATCAGCCCCAGCATTTT.

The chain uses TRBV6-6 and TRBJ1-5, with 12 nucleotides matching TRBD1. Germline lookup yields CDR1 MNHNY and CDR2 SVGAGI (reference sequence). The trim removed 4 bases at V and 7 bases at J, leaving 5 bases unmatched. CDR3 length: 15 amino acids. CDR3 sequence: CASSSGTGGVQPQHF. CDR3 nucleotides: TGTGCCAGCAGTTCCGGGACAGGGGGCGTGCAGCCCCAGCATTTT.

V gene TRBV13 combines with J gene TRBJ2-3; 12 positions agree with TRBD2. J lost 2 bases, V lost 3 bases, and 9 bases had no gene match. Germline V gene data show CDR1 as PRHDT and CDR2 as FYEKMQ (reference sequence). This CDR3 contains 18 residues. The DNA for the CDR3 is TGTGCCAGCAGCTTTGGACTAGCGGGGAACCCCTTCACAGATACGCAGTATTTT. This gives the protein CASSFGLAGNPFTDTQYF. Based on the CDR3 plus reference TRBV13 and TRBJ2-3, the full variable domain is AAGVIQSPRHLIKEKRETATLKCYPIPRHDTVYWYQQGPGQDPQFLISFYEKMQSDKGSIPDRFSAQQFSDYHSELNMSSLELGDSALYFCASSFGLAGNPFTDTQYFGPGTRLTVL.

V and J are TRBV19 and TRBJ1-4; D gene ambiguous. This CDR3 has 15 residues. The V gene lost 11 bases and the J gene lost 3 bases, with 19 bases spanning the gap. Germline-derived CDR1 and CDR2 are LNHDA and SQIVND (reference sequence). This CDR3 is CASRSPGNPNEKLFF. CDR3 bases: TGTGCCTCCCGAAGCCCGGGAAACCCTAATGAAAAACTGTTTTTT. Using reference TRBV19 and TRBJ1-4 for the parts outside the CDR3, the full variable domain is DGGITQSPKYLFRKEGQNVTLSCEQNLNHDAMYWYRQDPGQGLRLIYYSQIVNDFQKGDIAEGYSVSREKKESFPLTVTSAQKNPTAFYLCASRSPGNPNEKLFFGSGTQLSVL.

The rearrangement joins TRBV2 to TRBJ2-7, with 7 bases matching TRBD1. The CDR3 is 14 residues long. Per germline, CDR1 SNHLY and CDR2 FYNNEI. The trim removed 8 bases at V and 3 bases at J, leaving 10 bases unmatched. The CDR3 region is CASEPAGGDYEQYF. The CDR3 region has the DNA TGTGCCAGCGAACCGGCAGGGGGAGACTACGAGCAGTACTTC.

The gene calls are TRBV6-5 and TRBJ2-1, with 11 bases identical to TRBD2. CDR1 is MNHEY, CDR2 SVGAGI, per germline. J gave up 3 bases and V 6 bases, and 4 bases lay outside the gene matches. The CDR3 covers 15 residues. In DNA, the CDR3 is TGTGCCAGCAGACTAGCGGGAGATGACTACAATGAGCAGTTCTTC. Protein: CASRLAGDDYNEQFF.

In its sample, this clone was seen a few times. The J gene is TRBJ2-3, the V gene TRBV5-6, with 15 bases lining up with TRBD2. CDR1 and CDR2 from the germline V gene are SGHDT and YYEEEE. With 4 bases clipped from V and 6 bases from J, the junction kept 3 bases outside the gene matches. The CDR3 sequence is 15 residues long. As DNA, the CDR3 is TGTGCCAGCAGCCCAGGGACTAGCGGGAGGGATACGCAGTATTTT. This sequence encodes CASSPGTSGRDTQYF.

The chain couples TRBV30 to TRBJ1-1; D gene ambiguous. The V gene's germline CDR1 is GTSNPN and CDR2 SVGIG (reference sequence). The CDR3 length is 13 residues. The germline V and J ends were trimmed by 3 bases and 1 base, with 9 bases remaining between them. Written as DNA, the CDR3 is TGTGCCTGGAGGGAATCAGGGAACACTGAAGCTTTCTTT. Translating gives CAWRESGNTEAFF.

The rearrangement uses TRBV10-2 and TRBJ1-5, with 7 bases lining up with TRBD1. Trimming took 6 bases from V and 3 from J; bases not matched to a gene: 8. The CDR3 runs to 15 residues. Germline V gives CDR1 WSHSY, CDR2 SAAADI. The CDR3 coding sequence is TGCGCCAGCAGCAGGGGGTATGAGACCAATCAGCCCCAGCATTTT. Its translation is CASSRGYETNQPQHF.

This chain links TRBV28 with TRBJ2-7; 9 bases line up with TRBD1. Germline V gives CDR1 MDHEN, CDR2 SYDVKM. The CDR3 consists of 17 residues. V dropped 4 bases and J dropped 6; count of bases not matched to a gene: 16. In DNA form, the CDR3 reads TGTGCCAGCAGTTCCCCCTGGCGAACAGGGGGCGCCGGCGAGCAGTACTTC. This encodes CASSSPWRTGGAGEQYF.

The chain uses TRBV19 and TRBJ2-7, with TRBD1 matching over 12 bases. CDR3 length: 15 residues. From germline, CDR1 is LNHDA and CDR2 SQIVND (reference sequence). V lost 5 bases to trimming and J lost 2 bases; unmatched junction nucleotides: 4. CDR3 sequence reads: CASSLGQGATYEQYF. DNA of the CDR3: TGTGCCAGTAGTTTGGGACAGGGGGCCACCTACGAGCAGTACTTC. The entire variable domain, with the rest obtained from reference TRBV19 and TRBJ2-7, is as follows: DGGITQSPKYLFRKEGQNVTLSCEQNLNHDAMYWYRQDPGQGLRLIYYSQIVNDFQKGDIAEGYSVSREKKESFPLTVTSAQKNPTAFYLCASSLGQGATYEQYFGPGTRLTVT.

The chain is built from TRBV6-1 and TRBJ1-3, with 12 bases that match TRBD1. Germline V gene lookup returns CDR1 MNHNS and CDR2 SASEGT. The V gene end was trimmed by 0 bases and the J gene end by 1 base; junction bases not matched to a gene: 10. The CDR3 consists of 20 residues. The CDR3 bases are TGTGCCAGCAGTGAAGCGCAGGGGGGACAGGGGGCCCGATCTGGAAACACCATATATTTT. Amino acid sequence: CASSEAQGGQGARSGNTIYF.

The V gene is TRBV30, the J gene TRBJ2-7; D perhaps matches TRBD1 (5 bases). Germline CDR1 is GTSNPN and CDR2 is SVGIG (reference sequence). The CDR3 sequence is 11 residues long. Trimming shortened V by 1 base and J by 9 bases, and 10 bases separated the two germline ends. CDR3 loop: CAWSEGIAQYF. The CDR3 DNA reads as TGTGCCTGGAGTGAGGGGATAGCGCAGTACTTC.